One sample yielded the 13 T cell receptor beta chains listed below, sequenced in a study of tumor-infiltrating lymphocytes in primary liver carcinoma. A primer in the constant region served to generate TCR beta cDNA from roughly 450 ng of total RNA. Three nested multiplex PCR rounds, a slightly modified ARM-PCR, produced the libraries for TCR beta. With TRBV1-TRBV30 forward primers and a C-beta reverse primer, the first two PCR rounds were run for 9 to 10 cycles each. Via MiXCR, TCRdb re-called the multiplex PCR reads, giving one row per CDR3 protein. Here the sample spans approximately 300,000 distinct CDR3 sequences, around three fifths being singletons. The researchers obtained blood RNA from unsorted whole blood and also extracted germline DNA. The sequencing input was peripheral blood. Receptors were obtained from a man aged 35 to 55 with primary liver carcinoma and hepatitis B virus infection.

As to this clonotype: A read error may explain this, as a much larger clone is one base away. The CDR3 region is CASSRTTGGIGNTIYF. The DNA for the CDR3 is TGTGCCAGCAGCAGAACAACAGGGGGCATTGGAAACACCATATATTTT. The chain carries TRBV6-6 and TRBJ1-3; the match to TRBD1 covers 9 bases. V was clipped by 6 bases and J by 3 bases; unmatched bases: 9. The CDR3 contains 16 residues. The germline CDR1 and CDR2 sequences are MNHNY and SVGAGI (reference sequence).

To note about this clonotype: This is likely a read error, given that the CDR3 carries no conserved phenylalanine or tryptophan at its end. The genes are TRBV11-2 and TRBJ1-1; the D gene is possibly TRBD1 (6 bases). Trimming removed 10 bases from V and 2 bases from J, with 17 bases in between. Germline V gene sequence: CDR1 SGHAT, CDR2 FQNNGV. This CDR3 is 14 amino acids long. CDR3 loop: CANIPTGPNTEAFI. The CDR3 DNA reads TGTGCCAACATCCCGACAGGACCAAACACTGAAGCTTTCATT.

A remark on this clonotype: This may be a read error: a much more frequent sequence differs by one nucleotide. This chain joins TRBV12-3 or TRBV12-4 and TRBJ2-1; 7 bases are a match to TRBD1. The CDR3 loop spans 12 amino acids. The ends lost 5 bases at V and 9 bases at J; junction bases unmatched: 4. In nucleotides, the CDR3 is TGTGCCAGCAGTACCAGGGGGATTGAGCAGTTCTTC. Its protein is CASSTRGIEQFF.

About this clonotype itself: It may be a read error: a sequence one base away is much more abundant. The chain joins TRBV6-2 or TRBV6-3 to TRBJ2-1; 8 bases are shared with TRBD2. Germline values: CDR1 MNHEY, CDR2 SVGEGT. CDR3 size: 15 residues. CDR3 in DNA: TGTGCCAGCAGTTACTCCGGGAGGGCCGTCGATGAGGAGTTCTTC. It specifies CASSYSGRAVDEEFF.

By share, this clonotype ranks as medium-sized. V usage is TRBV11-2 and J usage is TRBJ2-4; D remains ambiguous. Trimming pared 7 bases from V and 0 bases from J, leaving 13 bases between. The CDR3 extends over 15 amino acids. The V gene's germline CDR1 is SGHAT and CDR2 FQNNGV. CDR3 DNA: TGTGCCAGCACCACTTCGGCGGTAGCCAAAAACATTCAGTACTTC. This gives the protein CASTTSAVAKNIQYF.

On this clonotype: One end of the junction does not line up with germline, which may come from a read error. The chain combines TRBV11-1 with TRBJ2-2, with a weak D call TRBD2 (5 bases). Germline CDR1 is SGHAT and CDR2 is FQDESV (reference sequence). This CDR3 spans 14 amino acids. The CDR3 nucleotides are TGTGCCAGCAGCCTGGAATTCCACACCGGGGAGTTGTGTTTT. Its translation is CASSLEFHTGELCF. Complete variable domain (other parts from reference TRBV11-1 and TRBJ2-2): EAEVAQSPRYKITEKSQAVAFWCDPISGHATLYWYRQILGQGPELLVQFQDESVVDDSQLPKDRFSAERLKGVDSTLKIQPAELGDSAMYLCASSLEFHTGELCFGEGSRLTVL.

A remark on this clonotype: Germline is not matched at one junction end, which may reflect a read error. The chain employs TRBV5-5 and TRBJ2-3; 9 bases fit TRBD2. The CDR3 totals 16 residues. Germline CDR1 and CDR2: SGHKS and YYEKEE (reference sequence). This CDR3 reads CASSMAVGTSTDSQYF. CDR3 nucleotide sequence: TGTGCCAGCAGCATGGCGGTGGGGACTAGCACAGATTCGCAGTATTTT. Using reference TRBV5-5 and TRBJ2-3 for the parts outside the CDR3, the full variable domain is DAGVTQSPTHLIKTRGQQVTLRCSPISGHKSVSWYQQVLGQGPQFIFQYYEKEERGRGNFPDRFSARQFPNYSSELNVNALLLGDSALYLCASSMAVGTSTDSQYFGPGTRLTVL.

Comments on this clonotype: A junction end diverges from the germline sequence, so it may reflect a read error. The chain links TRBV5-4 to TRBJ1-1, with D hard to call. CDR1 SGHNT and CDR2 YYREEE come from the germline V gene (reference sequence). The CDR3 totals 13 residues. CDR3 sequence: CASSVDTNIEAFF. The CDR3 nucleotides are TGTGCCAGCAGCGTAGACACGAACATTGAAGCTTTCTTT. Based on the CDR3 plus reference TRBV5-4 and TRBJ1-1, the full variable domain is ETGVTQSPTHLIKTRGQQVTLRCSSQSGHNTVSWYQQALGQGPQFIFQYYREEENGRGNFPPRFSGLQFPNYSSELNVNALELDDSALYLCASSVDTNIEAFFGQGTRLTVV.

With respect to this clonotype: This may be a read error: a much more frequent sequence differs by one nucleotide. The V call is TRBV12-3 or TRBV12-4, the J call TRBJ2-3, with 12 bases fitting TRBD2. This CDR3 region has 15 residues. The CDR3 protein is CASSLAGGSTYTQYF. CDR3 coding DNA: TGTGCCAGCTCTCTAGCGGGAGGGAGCACATATACGCAGTATTTT.

The chain recombines TRBV6-1 with TRBJ1-2; D gene ambiguous. V was shortened by 1 base and J by 1 base, with 13 bases between the two germline ends. The CDR3 spans 16 residues. Germline-derived CDR1 and CDR2 are MNHNS and SASEGT. CDR3 sequence: CASSEGWQDGNYGYTF. For the CDR3, the DNA is TGTGCCAGCAGTGAAGGTTGGCAGGACGGTAACTATGGCTACACCTTC.

A remark on this clonotype: Just one base apart from a much larger clone, this may be a read error. The genes are TRBV11-2 and TRBJ2-1, with 11 bases that match TRBD2. Germline CDR1 is SGHAT and CDR2 is FQNNGV. The CDR3 length is 14 residues. CDR3 protein: CASSRLAGYNGQFF. For the CDR3, the DNA is TGTGCCAGCAGCCGACTAGCGGGGTACAATGGGCAGTTCTTC.

The chain employs TRBV6-1 and TRBJ1-5, with D unresolved. The CDR3 extends over 15 amino acids. V lost 6 bases, J lost 7 bases, and 19 bases lay in between. Germline CDR1 is MNHNS and CDR2 is SASEGT. The CDR3, as DNA: TGTGCCAGCAGGTTAGGGTCAGGATTGTGGCAGCCCCAGCATTTT. This translates into CASRLGSGLWQPQHF.

DNA of the CDR3: TGTGCCAGCAGCCTCTCGGGTCTCGGCTACACCTTC. It encodes CASSLSGLGYTF. The chain couples TRBV5-6 to TRBJ1-2; no definite D call. The V end was cut by 4 bases, the J end by 8 bases, with 12 bases between. The CDR3 is 12 residues long. Germline V gene lookup returns CDR1 SGHDT and CDR2 YYEEEE. Using reference TRBV5-6 and TRBJ1-2 for the parts outside the CDR3, the full variable domain is DAGVTQSPTHLIKTRGQQVTLRCSPKSGHDTVSWYQQALGQGPQFIFQYYEEEERQRGNFPDRFSGHQFPNYSSELNVNALLLGDSALYLCASSLSGLGYTFGSGTRLTVV.